This TCR beta chain was found in a study of shared clonotypes between healthy human individuals. At deep level, the assay was performed. TCRdb's copy holds only in-frame clones and misses some; the assay was immunoSEQ multiplex PCR. The repertoire consists of about 560,000 clones, with around 78% occurring once and the leading ten covering around 12%. This clone has just one count. V was clipped by 6 bases and J by 0 bases, with 13 bases between them. CDR3 length equals 15 residues. Germline values: CDR1 MNHEY, CDR2 SVGAGI. The V and J genes are TRBV6-5 and TRBJ2-3; the D is unclear. The sample consisted of PBMCs. The receptor's source is a middle-aged woman in good health. Some clones in this sample may be carry-over from other donors' samples. The CDR3 loop is CASSPEPSSTDTQYF. DNA for the CDR3: TGTGCCAGCAGCCCGGAGCCCTCTAGCACAGATACGCAGTATTTT.